This T cell receptor (beta chain) was identified during a study of post-analysis software for immune sequencing data. Study context: Included among the disease courses, which were recorded for the cohort, were relapsing-remitting, secondary progressive and progressive-relapsing multiple sclerosis.

Unique molecular identifiers were carried by the TCR beta cDNA libraries. Starting from about 0.98 to 11 million T cells, the study yielded hundreds of thousands of cDNA molecules. TCRdb used MiXCR to reprocess the PCR reads, holding one entry per CDR3 protein. The repertoire holds roughly 670,000 distinct CDR3 sequences, 59% seen once, with 10% to 12% in the top ten. For this clonotype: What it recognizes is unknown.

This CDR3 region has 16 residues. V lost 2 bases and J lost 6, with 14 bases in between. The germline V gene has CDR1 LGHNA and CDR2 YSLEER. Study-wide findings and caveats: Patients showed TRBV5-6, TRBV5-1 and TRBV20-1 among a few TRBV segments more frequent than in controls. The authors found that F measure strongly co-clustered same-batch samples.

Sequencing was done on a sample of blood. This chain links TRBV4-3 with TRBJ2-6; TRBD1 or TRBD2 may be the D gene (5 bases each). The source is a girl aged 2-10 years with multiple sclerosis. CDR3: CASSQNPGAVANVLTF. CDR3 sequence (DNA): TGCGCCAGCAGCCAAAATCCCGGGGCTGTGGCCAACGTCCTGACTTTC.